This passage covers 21 T cell receptor beta chains from one sample sequenced in a study of early T cells in non-severe SARS-CoV-2 infection. TCRdb re-analysed the 5' RACE reads in MiXCR, keeping a single row per CDR3 protein. This sample has 57,000 or so distinct CDR3 sequences; about 11% occur once, and the top ten carry roughly 1.2%. Specimen: whole blood, collected at baseline. These receptors were obtained from an adult who was a healthcare worker with PCR-confirmed SARS-CoV-2 infection or an uninfected control (not recorded which). The donor label of this sample is uncertain.

This chain connects TRBV2 to TRBJ1-5; 8 positions match TRBD1. Trimming took 9 bases from V and 4 from J; bases not matched to a gene: 8. The germline CDR1 and CDR2 sequences are SNHLY and FYNNEI. This CDR3 has 14 amino acids. The CDR3 spells CARAGGSPNQPQHF. The CDR3 DNA sequence: TGTGCCAGAGCAGGGGGCTCCCCAAATCAGCCCCAGCATTTT.

In its sample, this clonotype was seen many times. The chain couples TRBV4-1 to TRBJ1-1, with no clear D. Germline V CDR1 and CDR2: MGHRA, YSYEKL. CDR3 length: 14 amino acids. Trimming stripped 0 bases from V and 1 base from J, with 6 bases between. The CDR3 coding sequence is TGCGCCAGCAGCCAAGATACGTCGAACACTGAAGCTTTCTTT. Protein: CASSQDTSNTEAFF.

The chain has TRBV7-9 and TRBJ2-1; the D gene could be TRBD1 or TRBD2 (6 bases each). V was shortened by 1 base and J by 9 bases, with 13 bases between the two germline ends. This CDR3 is 14 amino acids long. Germline CDR1 SEHNR, CDR2 FQNEAQ (reference sequence). The CDR3: CASSLEHSGAEQFF. The CDR3 bases are TGTGCCAGCAGCTTAGAGCACTCGGGGGCTGAGCAGTTCTTC.

This clonotype turned up a few times. The rearrangement joins TRBV20-1 to TRBJ2-5; 9 positions match TRBD1. CDR3 size: 15 residues. The J segment lost 2 bases and the V segment lost 1 base, leaving 5 bases of the junction unmatched. Germline CDR1 reads DFQATT; CDR2 reads SNEGSKA (reference sequence). CDR3 DNA sequence: TGCAGTGCTAGAGTCCCGGGACAGGGACAAGAGACCCAGTACTTC. Amino acids: CSARVPGQGQETQYF.

In its sample, this clonotype was seen a few times. The rearrangement joins TRBV5-1 to TRBJ1-6, with 7 bases matching TRBD1. This CDR3 contains 16 residues. After removal of 3 bases from V and 7 bases from J, the junction contained 10 bases not matched to a gene. Germline V CDR1 and CDR2: SGHRS, YFSETQ. The CDR3 protein is CASSSSTRQGNSPLHF. The CDR3 region has the DNA TGCGCCAGCAGCTCTAGCACGCGACAGGGAAATTCACCCCTCCACTTT.

This clonotype was counted between two and nine times. V and J are TRBV6-8 and TRBJ2-1; a weak D match, TRBD2 (6 bases). V lost 0 bases, J lost 8 bases, and 14 bases lay in between. Germline CDR1 and CDR2: MNHGY and SAAAGT. The CDR3 length is 15 residues. This chain's CDR3 is CASSYSGGRLDEQFF. The DNA for the CDR3 is TGTGCCAGCAGTTACTCGGGAGGACGGTTGGATGAGCAGTTCTTC.

The genes are TRBV7-3 and TRBJ2-3, with D tentatively TRBD1 (5 bases). Trimming stripped 2 bases from V and 6 bases from J, with 9 bases between. The CDR3 contains 13 residues. Per germline, CDR1 SGHTA and CDR2 FQGTGA. In nucleotides, the CDR3 is TGTGCCAGCAGCTTACTCCAGGGCGATACGCAGTATTTT. This sequence encodes CASSLLQGDTQYF.

At least ten counts were recorded for this clonotype. V gene TRBV6-4 combines with J gene TRBJ2-1, with D maybe TRBD1 (5 bases). Germline V CDR1 and CDR2: MRHNA, SNTAGT. This CDR3 contains 15 residues. Deletions cut 5 bases from V and 5 bases from J, with 16 bases between. The CDR3: CASSYDSSGHNEQFF. CDR3 DNA sequence: TGTGCCAGCAGTTACGACAGCTCGGGTCACAATGAGCAGTTCTTC.

This sequence joins TRBV9 and TRBJ2-1, with TRBD2 matching over 11 bases. The CDR3 spans 13 residues. V trimming: 3 bases; J trimming: 9 bases; junction bases outside the gene matches: 2. CDR1 and CDR2 (germline): SGDLS, YYNGEE. CDR3 residues: CASSGLAGLEQFF. CDR3 sequence (DNA): TGTGCCAGCAGCGGACTAGCGGGGCTTGAGCAGTTCTTC.

The chain uses TRBV24-1 and TRBJ1-2; 7 nucleotides match TRBD1. J lost 6 bases, V lost 1 base, and 7 bases had no gene match. Germline assignment: CDR1 KGHDR and CDR2 SFDVKD. This CDR3 has 15 amino acids. The CDR3 sequence: CATSDFRGGEHGYTF. DNA for the CDR3: TGTGCCACCAGTGATTTTCGAGGGGGCGAGCATGGCTACACCTTC.

The J gene is TRBJ2-3, the V gene TRBV19, with D maybe TRBD2 (6 bases). CDR1 is LNHDA and CDR2 is SQIVND in the germline V gene (reference sequence). Trimming pared 3 bases from V and 0 bases from J, leaving 10 bases between. This CDR3 has 15 residues. The CDR3 coding sequence is TGTGCCAGTAGTATCGGGGGTCCTAGCACAGATACGCAGTATTTT. Encoded protein: CASSIGGPSTDTQYF.

J is TRBJ2-7 and V is TRBV10-1; 8 bases fit TRBD1. Per germline, CDR1 WNHNN and CDR2 SYGVQD (reference sequence). With V trimmed by 10 bases and J by 5 bases, 13 bases remained unmatched. CDR3 size: 14 residues. In DNA, the CDR3 is TGCGCCAACCAAGTTTTCCCGGGACAGGACGAGCAGTACGTC. It specifies CANQVFPGQDEQYV.

This clonotype was picked up a small number of times. The chain recombines TRBV5-6 with TRBJ2-5; a possible D gene is TRBD2 (6 bases). Per the germline V gene, CDR1 is SGHDT and CDR2 is YYEEEE. V shed 0 bases and J shed 5 bases, with 17 bases lying between them. The CDR3 has 16 residues. The CDR3, as DNA: TGTGCCAGCAGCTTGGCAGACGGGACGGAGGGGGAGACCCAGTACTTC. It yields the protein CASSLADGTEGETQYF.

This clonotype was recorded a few times. The genes are TRBV5-1 and TRBJ1-1; D not resolved. The germline V and J ends were trimmed by 0 bases and 1 base, with 10 bases remaining between them. CDR3 length: 15 amino acids. From germline, CDR1 is SGHRS and CDR2 YFSETQ. The CDR3 loop reads CASSLVVSRNTEAFF. CDR3 nucleotide sequence: TGCGCCAGCAGCTTGGTAGTATCCAGGAACACTGAAGCTTTCTTT. Full variable domain (rest looked up from reference TRBV5-1 and TRBJ1-1): KAGVTQTPRYLIKTRGQQVTLSCSPISGHRSVSWYQQTPGQGLQFLFEYFSETQRNKGNFPGRFSGRQFSNSRSEMNVSTLELGDSALYLCASSLVVSRNTEAFFGQGTRLTVV.

The CDR3 nucleotides are TGTGCCAGCAGTTTCCGGGGGGACGAGCAGTTCTTC. This encodes CASSFRGDEQFF. V is TRBV6-2 or TRBV6-3 and J is TRBJ2-1, with TRBD2 matching 7 bases. The CDR3 is 12 residues long. Trimming removed 4 bases from V and 10 bases from J; junction bases left unmatched: 4. Germline-derived CDR1 and CDR2 are MNHEY and SVGEGT.

The gene calls are TRBV4-1 and TRBJ2-7; D is ambiguous. The CDR3 is made up of 14 amino acids. V was cut by 2 bases and J by 1 base, with 9 bases left in between. The germline CDR1 and CDR2 sequences are MGHRA and YSYEKL. The CDR3: CASSQSRRSYEQYV. CDR3 in DNA: TGCGCCAGCAGCCAATCCAGGCGATCCTACGAGCAGTACGTC.

V is TRBV24-1 and J is TRBJ1-2; D is uncertain. V shed 6 bases and J shed 5 bases, with 9 bases lying between them. CDR3 length: 12 residues. Germline CDR1 and CDR2: KGHDR and SFDVKD. This chain's CDR3 is CATSPGRYGYTF. CDR3 sequence (DNA): TGTGCCACCAGTCCTGGACGGTATGGCTACACCTTC.

The V gene is TRBV19, the J gene TRBJ2-3, with D hard to call. The CDR3 is 15 amino acids. The V gene's germline CDR1 is LNHDA and CDR2 SQIVND (reference sequence). Trimming cost V 7 bases and J 0 bases, with 14 bases left between them. The CDR3 DNA sequence: TGTGCCAGTAAAGTGAGAAGAACTAGCACAGATACGCAGTATTTT. The encoded protein is CASKVRRTSTDTQYF.

The rearrangement joins TRBV6-1 to TRBJ2-7; 10 bases fit TRBD1. The CDR3 consists of 15 residues. With V trimmed by 4 bases and J by 7 bases, 10 bases remained unmatched. Per germline, CDR1 MNHNS and CDR2 SASEGT. The CDR3 loop reads CASSGPGQGTGEQYV. The CDR3 DNA is TGTGCCAGCAGTGGTCCGGGACAGGGGACGGGGGAGCAGTACGTC.

The genes are TRBV6-1 and TRBJ1-1; D is perhaps TRBD1 (5 bases). Germline V gene sequence: CDR1 MNHNS, CDR2 SASEGT. V was pared by 5 bases and J by 3 bases, with 19 bases between. This CDR3 is built from 16 residues. In DNA, the CDR3 is TGTGCCAGCAGTCCTACCAGTGCAGGGCGGGACACTGAAGCTTTCTTT. As protein: CASSPTSAGRDTEAFF.

This clonotype was detected ten times or more. The chain employs TRBV28 and TRBJ2-7; weak D call: TRBD2 (7 bases). The CDR3 totals 13 residues. V lost 8 bases and J lost 2, with 13 bases in between. Looked up from germline, CDR1 is MDHEN and CDR2 is SYDVKM. CDR3 in amino acids: CASGGAPTYEQYV. Here the CDR3 DNA reads TGTGCCAGCGGGGGGGCACCGACCTACGAGCAGTACGTC.